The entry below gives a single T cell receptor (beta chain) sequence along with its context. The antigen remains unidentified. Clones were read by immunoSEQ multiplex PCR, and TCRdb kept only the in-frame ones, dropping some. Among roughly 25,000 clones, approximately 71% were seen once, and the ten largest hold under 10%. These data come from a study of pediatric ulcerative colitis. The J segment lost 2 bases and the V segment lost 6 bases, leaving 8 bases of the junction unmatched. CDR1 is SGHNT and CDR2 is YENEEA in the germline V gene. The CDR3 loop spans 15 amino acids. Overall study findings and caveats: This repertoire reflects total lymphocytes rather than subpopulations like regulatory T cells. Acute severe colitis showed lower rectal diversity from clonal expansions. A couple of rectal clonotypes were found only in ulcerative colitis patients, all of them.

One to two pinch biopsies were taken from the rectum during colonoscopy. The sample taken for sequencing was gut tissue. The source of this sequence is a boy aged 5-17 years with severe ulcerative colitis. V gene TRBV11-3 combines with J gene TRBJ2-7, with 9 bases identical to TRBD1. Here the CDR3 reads CASSPGTGITYEQYF. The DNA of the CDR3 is TGTGCCAGCAGTCCCGGGACAGGGATTACCTACGAGCAGTACTTC.